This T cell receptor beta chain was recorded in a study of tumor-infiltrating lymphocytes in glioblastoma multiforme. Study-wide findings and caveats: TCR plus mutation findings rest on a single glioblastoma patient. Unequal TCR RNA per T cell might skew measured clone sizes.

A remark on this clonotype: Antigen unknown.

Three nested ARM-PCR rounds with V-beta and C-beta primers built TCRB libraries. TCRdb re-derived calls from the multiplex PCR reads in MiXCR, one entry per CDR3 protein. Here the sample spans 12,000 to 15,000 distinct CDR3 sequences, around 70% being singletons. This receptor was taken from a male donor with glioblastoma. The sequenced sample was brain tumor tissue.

CDR3 loop: CASWDSGTSTYEQYF. The DNA of the CDR3 is TGTGCCAGCTGGGACAGCGGGACCTCGACCTACGAGCAGTACTTC. The chain combines TRBV11-2 with TRBJ2-7; D possibly uses TRBD1 or TRBD2 (7 bases each). Trimming removed 8 bases from V and 2 bases from J, with 19 bases in between. Germline V gives CDR1 SGHAT, CDR2 FQNNGV. This CDR3 has 15 residues. The variable domain in full, with the rest retrieved from reference TRBV11-2 and TRBJ2-7, is EAGVAQSPRYKIIEKRQSVAFWCNPISGHATLYWYQQILGQGPKLLIQFQNNGVVDDSQLPKDRFSAERLKGVDSTLKIQPAKLEDSAVYLCASWDSGTSTYEQYFGPGTRLTVT.